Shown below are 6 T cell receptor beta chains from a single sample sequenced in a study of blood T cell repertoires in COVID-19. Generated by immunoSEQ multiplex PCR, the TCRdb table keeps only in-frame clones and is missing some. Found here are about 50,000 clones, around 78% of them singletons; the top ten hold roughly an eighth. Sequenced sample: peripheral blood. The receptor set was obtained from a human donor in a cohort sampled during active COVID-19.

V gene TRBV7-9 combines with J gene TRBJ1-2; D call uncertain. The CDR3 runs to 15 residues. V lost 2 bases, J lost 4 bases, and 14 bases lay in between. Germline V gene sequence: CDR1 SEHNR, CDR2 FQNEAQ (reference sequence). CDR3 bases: TGTGCCAGCAGCTTATTAGAACAGACCGTCTATGGCTACACCTTC. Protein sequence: CASSLLEQTVYGYTF.

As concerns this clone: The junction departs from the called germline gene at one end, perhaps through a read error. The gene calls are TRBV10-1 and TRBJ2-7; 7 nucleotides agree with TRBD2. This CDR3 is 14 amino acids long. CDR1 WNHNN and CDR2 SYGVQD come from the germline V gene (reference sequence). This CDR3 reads CATSDGGSSYEQYF. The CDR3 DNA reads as TGCGCCACCAGTGACGGCGGGAGCTCCTACGAGCAGTACTTC.

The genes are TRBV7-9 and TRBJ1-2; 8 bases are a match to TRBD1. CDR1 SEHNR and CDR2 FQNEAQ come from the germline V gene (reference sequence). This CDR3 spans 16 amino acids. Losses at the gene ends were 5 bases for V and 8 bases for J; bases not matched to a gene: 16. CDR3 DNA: TGTGCCAGCAGCACCACCGGGACAGGACCTTTAGGGGGCTACACCTTC. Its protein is CASSTTGTGPLGGYTF.

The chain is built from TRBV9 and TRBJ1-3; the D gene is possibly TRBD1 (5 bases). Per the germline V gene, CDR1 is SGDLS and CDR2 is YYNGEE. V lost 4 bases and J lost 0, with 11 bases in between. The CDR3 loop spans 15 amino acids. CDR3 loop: CASSQGDYSGNTIYF. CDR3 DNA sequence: TGTGCCAGCAGCCAAGGGGATTACTCTGGAAACACCATATATTTT. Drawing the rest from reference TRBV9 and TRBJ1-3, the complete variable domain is DSGVTQTPKHLITATGQRVTLRCSPRSGDLSVYWYQQSLDQGLQFLIQYYNGEERAKGNILERFSAQQFPDLHSELNLSSLELGDSALYFCASSQGDYSGNTIYFGEGSWLTVV.

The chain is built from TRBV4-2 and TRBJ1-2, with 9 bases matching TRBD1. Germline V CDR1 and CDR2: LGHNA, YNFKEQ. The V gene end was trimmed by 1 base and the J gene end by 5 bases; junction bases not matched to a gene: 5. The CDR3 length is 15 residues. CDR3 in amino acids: CASSQGAGQGYGYTF. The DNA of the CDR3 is TGTGCCAGCAGCCAAGGCGCGGGACAGGGTTATGGCTACACCTTC.

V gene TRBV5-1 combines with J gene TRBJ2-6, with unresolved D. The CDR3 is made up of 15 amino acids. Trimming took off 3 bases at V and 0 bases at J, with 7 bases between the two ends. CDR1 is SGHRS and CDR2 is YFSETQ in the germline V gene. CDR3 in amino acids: CASSSDNSGANVLTF. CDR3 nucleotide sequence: TGCGCCAGCAGCTCCGACAACTCTGGGGCCAACGTCCTGACTTTC.